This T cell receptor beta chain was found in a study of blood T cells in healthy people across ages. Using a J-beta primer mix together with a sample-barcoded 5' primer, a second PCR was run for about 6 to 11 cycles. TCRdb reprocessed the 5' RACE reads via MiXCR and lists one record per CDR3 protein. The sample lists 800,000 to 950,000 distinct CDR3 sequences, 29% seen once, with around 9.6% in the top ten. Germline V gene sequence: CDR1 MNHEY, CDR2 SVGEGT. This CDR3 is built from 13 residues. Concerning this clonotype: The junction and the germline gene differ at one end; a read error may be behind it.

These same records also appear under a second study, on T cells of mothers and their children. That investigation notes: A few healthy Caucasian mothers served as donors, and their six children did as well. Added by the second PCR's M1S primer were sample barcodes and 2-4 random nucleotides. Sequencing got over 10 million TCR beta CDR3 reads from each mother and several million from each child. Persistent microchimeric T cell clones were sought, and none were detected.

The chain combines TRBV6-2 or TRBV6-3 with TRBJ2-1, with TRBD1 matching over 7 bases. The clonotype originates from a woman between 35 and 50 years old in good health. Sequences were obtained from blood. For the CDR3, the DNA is TGTGCCAGTAGGGACAGCAGTCACAATGGGCAGTTCTTC. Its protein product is CASRDSSHNGQFF.